The 3 T cell receptor beta chains listed next were all sequenced from one sample in a study of CD8 T cells in ankylosing spondylitis. TCRdb ran MiXCR on the 5' RACE reads and lists one entry per CDR3 protein. This sample has some 350,000 distinct CDR3 sequences, with over 12% found just once. Material: blood, either unsorted or a sorted T cell fraction (not recorded which). The receptors were sampled from a male donor with ankylosing spondylitis or in good health (not recorded which).

This clonotype was seen more than once but under ten times. This rearrangement joins TRBV12-3 or TRBV12-4 to TRBJ2-1; the D is unclear. V was shortened by 1 base and J by 13 bases, with 14 bases between the two germline ends. The CDR3 spans 13 residues. In DNA form, the CDR3 reads TGTGCCAGCAGTTTAGAAGTCGGTGGCCGTCAGTTCTTC. It codes for CASSLEVGGRQFF.

This clonotype was detected a few times. This chain connects TRBV20-1 to TRBJ1-5; no definite D call. CDR1 is DFQATT and CDR2 is SNEGSKA in the germline V gene (reference sequence). CDR3 length: 15 amino acids. V was cut by 5 bases and J by 0 bases, with 14 bases left in between. The CDR3 here is CSASSGHHSNQPQHF. DNA of the CDR3: TGCAGTGCTTCTAGCGGCCACCATAGCAATCAGCCCCAGCATTTT.

The chain combines TRBV27 with TRBJ2-2; D not certain. V shed 4 bases and J shed 2 bases, with 5 bases lying between them. Germline CDR1 reads MNHEY; CDR2 reads SMNVEV (reference sequence). There are 13 residues in the CDR3. This CDR3 is CASSSFNTGELFF. Here the CDR3 DNA reads TGTGCCAGCAGTTCGTTTAACACCGGGGAGCTGTTTTTT.